The 14 T cell receptor beta chains listed next were all sequenced from one sample in a study of shared clonotypes between healthy human individuals. Some clones are missing from TCRdb's copy, which holds only in-frame ones; the method was immunoSEQ multiplex PCR. The table shows about 1,900,000 clones, with about 95% occurring only once. CD45RO-negative cells were positively selected for CCR7, leaving out terminally differentiated effector memory CD45RA+ cells. The sequencing input was naive CD8+ T cells sorted from blood. The receptors were sampled from a man younger than 35 in good health.

The chain couples TRBV5-1 to TRBJ2-7; 8 bases are shared with TRBD1. J lost 5 bases, V lost 9 bases, and 10 bases had no gene match. This CDR3 comprises 13 residues. From germline, CDR1 is SGHRS and CDR2 YFSETQ. The CDR3 here is CATSRTGFDEQYF. In DNA, the CDR3 is TGCGCCACCTCTCGGACAGGGTTTGACGAGCAGTACTTC.

The rearrangement uses TRBV5-4 and TRBJ2-7; 7 bases match TRBD1. The CDR3 loop spans 14 amino acids. V shed 4 bases, J shed 2 bases, and the junction held 6 bases outside the gene matches. Germline values: CDR1 SGHNT, CDR2 YYREEE (reference sequence). The CDR3 coding sequence is TGTGCCAGCAGCCCCGGGACAGTAACCTACGAGCAGTACTTC. Amino acids: CASSPGTVTYEQYF.

Remarks on this clone: The sample has other DNA sequences that encode this CDR3 too. The genes are TRBV9 and TRBJ1-4, with unresolved D. CDR3 length: 14 residues. CDR1 is SGDLS, CDR2 YYNGEE, per germline. Between the trimmed V and J ends, which lost 0 bases and 6 bases, there was a span of 9 bases. The CDR3: CASSVEGLDEKLFF. The CDR3 bases are TGTGCCAGCAGCGTAGAAGGGTTAGATGAAAAACTGTTTTTT.

In regard to this clone: The same CDR3 arises from other DNA sequences in this sample as well. This sequence joins TRBV7-8 and TRBJ2-7, with a possible D match to TRBD1 (6 bases). The ends were cut back, 5 bases at V and 2 bases at J, with 10 bases in the middle. The V gene's germline CDR1 is SGHVS and CDR2 FQNEAQ. The CDR3 has 13 amino acids. The CDR3: CASSPGQPYEQYF. CDR3 nucleotide sequence: TGTGCCAGCAGCCCCGGACAGCCCTACGAGCAGTACTTC.

The genes are TRBV6-1 and TRBJ2-7; 7 bases are shared with TRBD1. The junction had 8 bases not matched to a gene; V was cut back by 2 bases and J by 4 bases. From germline, CDR1 is MNHNS and CDR2 SASEGT. CDR3 length: 15 amino acids. The CDR3 loop reads CASSELDRDHYEQYF. The DNA for the CDR3 is TGTGCCAGCAGTGAATTAGACAGGGATCATTACGAGCAGTACTTC.

Details on this clone: Different DNA sequences within this sample yield the same CDR3. The V call is TRBV5-4, the J call TRBJ2-1; no definite D call. V was trimmed by 0 bases and J by 7 bases, leaving 5 bases between them. Germline assignment: CDR1 SGHNT and CDR2 YYREEE (reference sequence). The CDR3 spans 12 residues. The CDR3 DNA is TGTGCCAGCAGCTTGGCCCCGAATGAGCAGTTCTTC. Its protein is CASSLAPNEQFF.

As concerns this clone: The sample holds other DNA sequences that translate to the same CDR3. The chain couples TRBV4-1 to TRBJ2-2; the D call may be TRBD1 or TRBD2 (5 bases each). Germline V gene lookup returns CDR1 MGHRA and CDR2 YSYEKL. V was shortened by 3 bases and J by 2 bases, with 10 bases between the two germline ends. CDR3 size: 15 residues. The CDR3 coding sequence is TGCGCCAGCAGCCAGGGGGACGGAAACACCGGGGAGCTGTTTTTT. Translating it yields CASSQGDGNTGELFF.

V is TRBV30 and J is TRBJ2-5; 7 bases map to TRBD2. The CDR3 has 14 residues. V trimming: 7 bases; J trimming: 5 bases; junction bases outside the gene matches: 13. Germline lookup yields CDR1 GTSNPN and CDR2 SVGIG (reference sequence). The CDR3 spells CASSGGTGAETQYF. The DNA for the CDR3 is TGTGCCTCCTCCGGGGGGACCGGCGCGGAGACCCAGTACTTC.

The rearrangement links TRBV5-6 to TRBJ2-1; 11 bases are shared with TRBD2. The V and J ends lost 2 bases and 7 bases, in that order; junction bases with no gene match: 14. The CDR3 extends over 18 amino acids. Per the germline V gene, CDR1 is SGHDT and CDR2 is YYEEEE. CDR3 sequence: CASSFGTSGSLTENEQFF. The CDR3 nucleotides read TGTGCCAGCAGCTTCGGGACTAGCGGCTCCTTAACGGAGAATGAGCAGTTCTTC.

This chain joins TRBV27 and TRBJ2-1, with 13 bases aligning to TRBD2. The J segment lost 5 bases and the V segment lost 6 bases, leaving 4 bases of the junction unmatched. The CDR3 is 15 residues long. The germline V gene encodes CDR1 MNHEY and CDR2 SMNVEV (reference sequence). The CDR3 nucleotides read TGTGCCAGCAGACTAGCGGGGGGGAGCGACAATGAGCAGTTCTTC. As protein: CASRLAGGSDNEQFF.

This sequence joins TRBV7-3 and TRBJ2-7, with 8 bases identical to TRBD1. The CDR3 runs 15 residues. Germline-derived CDR1 and CDR2 are SGHTA and FQGTGA. The trim removed 2 bases at V and 3 bases at J, leaving 6 bases unmatched. CDR3 coding DNA: TGTGCCAGCAGCTTATGGCAGGGGGCGGACTACGAGCAGTACTTC. Translating gives CASSLWQGADYEQYF. The variable domain in full, completed from reference TRBV7-3 and TRBJ2-7, reads GAGVSQTPSNKVTEKGKYVELRCDPISGHTALYWYRQSLGQGPEFLIYFQGTGAADDSGLPNDRFFAVRPEGSVSTLKIQRTERGDSAVYLCASSLWQGADYEQYFGPGTRLTVT.

The rearrangement joins TRBV5-6 to TRBJ1-6, with D maybe TRBD1 (5 bases). The germline V gene encodes CDR1 SGHDT and CDR2 YYEEEE. The CDR3 is 18 amino acids. V gave up 1 base and J gave up 9 bases, with 23 bases separating them. The CDR3 sequence is CASSLLDGLGPISSPLHF. In nucleotides, the CDR3 is TGTGCCAGCAGCTTGTTGGATGGGTTGGGACCGATATCTTCACCCCTCCACTTT.

V gene TRBV15 combines with J gene TRBJ1-1; D might be TRBD1 (5 bases). Per the germline V gene, CDR1 is LNHNV and CDR2 is YYDKDF (reference sequence). This CDR3 region has 12 residues. The V end lost 2 bases, the J end lost 8 bases, and 9 bases lay between the germline ends. CDR3 protein: CATSRRTPEAFF. CDR3 DNA: TGTGCCACCAGCAGACGGACACCGGAAGCTTTCTTT.

Points on this clone: This CDR3 is also generated by other DNA sequences in the sample. The rearrangement links TRBV30 to TRBJ2-2, with D perhaps matching TRBD1 or TRBD2 (5 bases each). Germline V gene sequence: CDR1 GTSNPN, CDR2 SVGIG (reference sequence). This CDR3 is built from 13 residues. The V end was cut by 5 bases, the J end by 2 bases, with 9 bases between. This CDR3 is CAWGGRNTGELFF. The CDR3 DNA sequence: TGTGCCTGGGGGGGACGAAACACCGGGGAGCTGTTTTTT.